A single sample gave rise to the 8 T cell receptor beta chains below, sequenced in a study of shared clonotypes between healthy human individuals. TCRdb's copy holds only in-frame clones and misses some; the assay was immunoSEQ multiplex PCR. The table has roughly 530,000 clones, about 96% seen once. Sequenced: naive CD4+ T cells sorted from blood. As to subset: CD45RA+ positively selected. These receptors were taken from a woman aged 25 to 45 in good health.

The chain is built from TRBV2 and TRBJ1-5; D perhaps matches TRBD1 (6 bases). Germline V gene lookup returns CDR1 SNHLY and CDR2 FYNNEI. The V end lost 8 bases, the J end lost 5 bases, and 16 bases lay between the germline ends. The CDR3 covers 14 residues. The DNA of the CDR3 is TGTGCCAGCTCGGAGAGGACAGATGATCAGCCCCAGCATTTT. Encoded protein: CASSERTDDQPQHF.

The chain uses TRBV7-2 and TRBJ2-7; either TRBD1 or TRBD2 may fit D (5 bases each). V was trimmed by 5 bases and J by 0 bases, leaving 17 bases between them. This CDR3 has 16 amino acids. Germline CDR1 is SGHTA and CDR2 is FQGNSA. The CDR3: CASSRQWDPSSYEQYF. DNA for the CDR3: TGTGCCAGCAGCCGCCAATGGGACCCCAGCTCCTACGAGCAGTACTTC.

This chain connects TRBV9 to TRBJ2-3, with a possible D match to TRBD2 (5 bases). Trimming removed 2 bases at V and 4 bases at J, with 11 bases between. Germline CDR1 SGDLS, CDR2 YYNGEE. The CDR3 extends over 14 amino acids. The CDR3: CASSVGLDPDTQYF. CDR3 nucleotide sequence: TGTGCCAGCAGCGTTGGACTGGATCCAGATACGCAGTATTTT.

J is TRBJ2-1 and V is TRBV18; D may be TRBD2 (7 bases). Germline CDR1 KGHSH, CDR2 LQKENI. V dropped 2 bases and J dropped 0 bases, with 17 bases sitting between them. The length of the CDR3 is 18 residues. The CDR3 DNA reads TGTGCCAGCTCACCAAGGCCCCAGGGAGGGGGCTCCTACAATGAGCAGTTCTTC. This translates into CASSPRPQGGGSYNEQFF.

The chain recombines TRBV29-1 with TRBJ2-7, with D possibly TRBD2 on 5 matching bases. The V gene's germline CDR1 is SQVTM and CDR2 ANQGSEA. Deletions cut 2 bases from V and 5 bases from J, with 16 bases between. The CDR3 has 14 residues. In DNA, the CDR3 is TGCAGCGTTGAATCGGTCGGGCGGGCCCACGAGCAGTACTTC. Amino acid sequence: CSVESVGRAHEQYF.

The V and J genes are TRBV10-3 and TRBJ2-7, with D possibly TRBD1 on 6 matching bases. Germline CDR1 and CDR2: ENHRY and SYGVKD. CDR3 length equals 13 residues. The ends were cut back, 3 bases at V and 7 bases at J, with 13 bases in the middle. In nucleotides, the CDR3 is TGTGCCATCAGTGACTCCCGGGACAATGAGCAGTACTTC. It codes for CAISDSRDNEQYF.

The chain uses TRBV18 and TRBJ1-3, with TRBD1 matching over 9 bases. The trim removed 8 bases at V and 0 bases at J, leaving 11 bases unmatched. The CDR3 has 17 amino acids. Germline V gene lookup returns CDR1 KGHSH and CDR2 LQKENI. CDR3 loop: CASRGTGKSLSGNTIYF. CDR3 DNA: TGTGCCAGCCGCGGGACAGGGAAGTCACTCTCTGGAAACACCATATATTTT.

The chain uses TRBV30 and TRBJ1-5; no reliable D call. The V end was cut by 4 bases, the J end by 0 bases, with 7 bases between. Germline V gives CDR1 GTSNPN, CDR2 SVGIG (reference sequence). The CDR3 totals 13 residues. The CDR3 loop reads CAWTPNSNQPQHF. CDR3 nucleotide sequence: TGTGCCTGGACCCCGAATAGCAATCAGCCCCAGCATTTT. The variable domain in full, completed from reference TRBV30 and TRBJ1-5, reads SQTIHQWPATLVQPVGSPLSLECTVEGTSNPNLYWYRQAAGRGLQLLFYSVGIGQISSEVPQNLSASRPQDRQFILSSKKLLLSDSGFYLCAWTPNSNQPQHFGDGTRLSIL.